This T cell receptor (beta chain) was sequenced in a study of cytomegalovirus exposure and HLA in healthy donors. The CDR3 extends over 16 amino acids. The J segment lost 1 base and the V segment lost 2 bases, leaving 3 bases of the junction unmatched. Germline lookup yields CDR1 KGHSH and CDR2 LQKENI. This clone occurred a few times. It was with 60 Vbeta and 13 Jbeta primers that the PCR ran. Sequencing was performed with immunoSEQ multiplex PCR; in TCRdb, only in-frame clones are kept and a portion is missing. The repertoire consists of approximately 100,000 clones, with 55% to 75% occurring once and the leading ten covering about 2.5%.

Sequenced input: PBMCs. The rearrangement uses TRBV18 and TRBJ2-3, with 10 positions matching TRBD1. The source is a man aged 50 or older in good health and CMV-seronegative. The CDR3 DNA is TGTGCCAGCTCACCATCCGGGACAGGGGGCACAGATACGCAGTATTTT. Protein product: CASSPSGTGGTDTQYF.